These 14 T cell receptor beta chains originate from one sample sequenced in a study of blood T cell repertoires in COVID-19. Assay: immunoSEQ multiplex PCR; the TCRdb copy retains only in-frame clones and omits some. The repertoire consists of approximately 150,000 clones, with 70% to 85% occurring once and the leading ten covering about 17%. Sequencing input: peripheral blood. These receptors were collected from a woman at least 80 years old with acute or convalescent COVID-19.

The chain is built from TRBV5-1 and TRBJ1-1, with unresolved D. Trimming left V 0 bases short and J 1 base short, with 13 bases between. Germline V gives CDR1 SGHRS, CDR2 YFSETQ. The CDR3 covers 16 residues. In nucleotides, the CDR3 is TGCGCCAGCAGCTTGGCCGTTATGGGAGGGAACACTGAAGCTTTCTTT. Translation gives CASSLAVMGGNTEAFF.

This clone was seen only a few times. The chain couples TRBV5-1 to TRBJ1-2; D remains unclear. This CDR3 comprises 16 residues. Between the trimmed V and J ends, which lost 1 base and 0 bases, there was a span of 13 bases. Germline lookup yields CDR1 SGHRS and CDR2 YFSETQ. CDR3: CASSLYAEVPNYGYTF. Here the CDR3 DNA reads TGCGCCAGCAGCTTGTATGCGGAAGTCCCTAACTATGGCTACACCTTC.

V usage is TRBV11-2 and J usage is TRBJ2-1; TRBD2 agrees at 8 bases. V lost 8 bases to trimming and J lost 8 bases; unmatched junction nucleotides: 8. Germline values: CDR1 SGHAT, CDR2 FQNNGV. This CDR3 has 13 amino acids. The CDR3 nucleotides are TGTGCCAGCGGAACTAGCGGAGGTGATGAGCAGTTCTTC. Amino acid sequence: CASGTSGGDEQFF.

This sequence joins TRBV7-2 and TRBJ2-2; tentative D call: TRBD2 (5 bases). V lost 6 bases and J lost 6, with 14 bases in between. This CDR3 region has 14 residues. Germline V gives CDR1 SGHTA, CDR2 FQGNSA. The CDR3, as DNA: TGTGCCAGCAGGAACAATCGGGGAGCCGGGGAGCTGTTTTTT. It translates to CASRNNRGAGELFF.

V is TRBV11-2 and J is TRBJ1-1; D unclear. This CDR3 has 15 amino acids. Germline CDR1 SGHAT, CDR2 FQNNGV. Deletions cut 7 bases from V and 3 bases from J, with 18 bases between. CDR3 sequence: CASILAGFGDTEAFF. The CDR3, as DNA: TGTGCCAGCATCCTAGCGGGTTTTGGGGACACTGAAGCTTTCTTT.

This clone was recorded only once. The V and J genes are TRBV7-9 and TRBJ1-2; 7 bases fit TRBD1. Germline V CDR1 and CDR2: SEHNR, FQNEAQ (reference sequence). The CDR3 is 14 residues long. Germline trimming cut 3 bases from V and 0 bases from J; bases unmatched to any gene: 1. CDR3 DNA: TGTGCCAGCAGCTTGGGGACAGCTAACTATGGCTACACCTTC. Protein: CASSLGTANYGYTF.

The gene calls are TRBV12-3 or TRBV12-4 and TRBJ2-1; 7 bases match TRBD2. The trim removed 8 bases at V and 6 bases at J, leaving 7 bases unmatched. The CDR3 spans 13 residues. The CDR3 here is CASDRGVTNEQFF. The DNA of the CDR3 is TGTGCCAGCGACCGGGGGGTTACCAATGAGCAGTTCTTC.

The rearrangement joins TRBV6-6 to TRBJ1-2; maybe TRBD1 (6 bases). CDR1 is MNHNY and CDR2 is SVGAGI in the germline V gene (reference sequence). This CDR3 is 16 amino acids long. Trimming took off 6 bases at V and 4 bases at J, with 21 bases between the two ends. The CDR3 DNA is TGTGCCAGCAGCTTCCCCGGTAGACAGGAGATCTATGGCTACACCTTC. This codes for CASSFPGRQEIYGYTF.

This clone occurred once. The rearrangement joins TRBV4-3 to TRBJ1-2; the D gene is possibly TRBD1 (5 bases). Per the germline V gene, CDR1 is LGHNA and CDR2 is YSLEER. The CDR3 covers 14 residues. V lost 0 bases to trimming and J lost 7 bases, with 12 bases between them. Written as DNA, the CDR3 is TGCGCCAGCAGCCAAGAGGGTGGGGCAGCTGGCTACACCTTC. Protein: CASSQEGGAAGYTF.

The chain links TRBV6-5 to TRBJ1-3; 9 bases map to TRBD1. V lost 7 bases to trimming and J lost 6 bases; unmatched junction nucleotides: 7. CDR3 length: 14 amino acids. The germline V gene has CDR1 MNHEY and CDR2 SVGAGI. The CDR3 sequence is CASIFRDRVNTIYF. The CDR3, as DNA: TGTGCCAGCATTTTCCGGGACAGGGTAAACACCATATATTTT.

This chain joins TRBV2 and TRBJ1-3; perhaps TRBD1 as D (5 bases). CDR1 is SNHLY and CDR2 is FYNNEI in the germline V gene. V dropped 10 bases and J dropped 0 bases, with 25 bases sitting between them. This CDR3 is 18 amino acids long. The CDR3 DNA reads as TGTGCCACTTCCTATGGGGCAGGGCGCACAATCTCTGGAAACACCATATATTTT. Residues: CATSYGAGRTISGNTIYF. Full variable domain (outside the CDR3, taken from reference TRBV2 and TRBJ1-3): EPEVTQTPSHQVTQMGQEVILRCVPISNHLYFYWYRQILGQKVEFLVSFYNNEISEKSEIFDDQFSVERPDGSNFTLKIRSTKLEDSAMYFCATSYGAGRTISGNTIYFGEGSWLTVV.

The V and J genes are TRBV6-5 and TRBJ1-6; 7 nucleotides line up with TRBD1. The V gene's germline CDR1 is MNHEY and CDR2 SVGAGI. This CDR3 is built from 15 residues. V gave up 6 bases and J gave up 7 bases; unmatched junction bases: 9. CDR3 loop: CASRRMGQTNSPLHF. CDR3 nucleotides: TGTGCCAGCAGGAGGATGGGACAGACCAATTCACCCCTCCACTTT.

CDR3 nucleotides: TGTGCCAGTAGCATAAGGCGAGGGACAGATACGCAGTATTTT. It codes for CASSIRRGTDTQYF. This chain uses TRBV19 with TRBJ2-3; D might be TRBD2 (5 bases). CDR3 size: 14 residues. V lost 6 bases and J 3 bases, leaving 13 bases between the germline ends. CDR1 LNHDA and CDR2 SQIVND come from the germline V gene (reference sequence).

This chain joins TRBV7-2 and TRBJ2-7; possible D gene TRBD1, 6 bases. Germline-derived CDR1 and CDR2 are SGHTA and FQGNSA. With 5 bases removed from V and 6 bases from J, the gap between germline ends came to 11 bases. The CDR3 loop spans 12 amino acids. The CDR3: CASSVNRAEQYF. The CDR3, as DNA: TGTGCCAGCAGCGTAAACAGGGCCGAGCAGTACTTC.